Following are 10 T cell receptor beta chains from one sample sequenced in a study of T cells in Graves' hyperthyroidism and ophthalmopathy (dated by TCRdb to about 2019). Libraries were constructed by multiplex PCR. Instrument on record: Illumina HiSeq 2000. Amplification of TCR beta CDR3 regions was carried out from RNA transcripts. The first round of RT-PCR for the TCR CDR3 was performed with the HTBI primer set and the Qiagen OneStep RT-PCR kit. The public sequencing data were trimmed at Q25 with fastp and processed into clonotypes with MiXCR by TCRdb, which kept only in-frame beta chains. Rows merge per CDR3 protein into single entries with the most common DNA and genes. In this sample the table shows about 740,000 distinct CDR3 sequences, 14% of which occur a single time. Together, the top ten hold about 9.4% of the sample. The sample was blood. Source of these receptors: a woman aged 18-35 years with Graves' hyperthyroidism.

In its sample, this clonotype was seen a few times. V and J are TRBV28 and TRBJ2-5; D is tentatively TRBD1 or TRBD2 (6 bases each). Germline V gene data show CDR1 as MDHEN and CDR2 as SYDVKM. The CDR3 runs 14 residues. Trimming removed 3 bases from V and 5 bases from J, with 13 bases in between. Written as DNA, the CDR3 is TGTGCCAGCAGTTTTTCTGTAGGGGGGGAGACCCAGTACTTC. It specifies CASSFSVGGETQYF.

There are a few counts of this clonotype. This chain links TRBV20-1 with TRBJ2-5; 7 bases fit TRBD2. Germline CDR1 reads DFQATT; CDR2 reads SNEGSKA (reference sequence). The CDR3 is 13 amino acids. Trimming at V came to 6 bases and at J to 6 bases, leaving 10 bases not matched to a gene. The DNA of the CDR3 is TGCAGTGCCCGAGCGGGGTCCGGGAAGACCCAGTACTTC. It yields the protein CSARAGSGKTQYF.

The rearrangement uses TRBV5-1 and TRBJ2-7, with 7 nucleotides matching TRBD2. V lost 0 bases and J lost 2; bases outside the gene matches: 5. Germline V gene sequence: CDR1 SGHRS, CDR2 YFSETQ. CDR3 size: 15 residues. CDR3 protein: CASSLGSGPTYEQYF. Written as DNA, the CDR3 is TGCGCCAGCAGCTTGGGTAGCGGGCCGACCTACGAGCAGTACTTC.

This clonotype was counted at least ten times. This sequence joins TRBV10-3 and TRBJ1-4; D unresolved. The length of the CDR3 is 13 residues. The V end was cut by 10 bases, the J end by 7 bases, with 16 bases between. CDR1 is ENHRY, CDR2 SYGVKD, per germline. The CDR3 loop is CATGDQVVEKLFF. The CDR3 nucleotides are TGTGCCACCGGGGATCAGGTTGTTGAAAAACTGTTTTTT.

This clonotype showed up many times. The chain combines TRBV6-1 with TRBJ1-6; perhaps TRBD1 as D (5 bases). The CDR3 spans 15 residues. Between the trimmed V and J ends, which lost 6 bases and 4 bases, there was a span of 13 bases. The V gene's germline CDR1 is MNHNS and CDR2 SASEGT. This CDR3 is CASREGRGYNSPLHF. The CDR3 nucleotides read TGTGCCAGCAGAGAGGGACGGGGATATAATTCACCCCTCCACTTT.

This clonotype turned up a few times. The rearrangement uses TRBV6-5 and TRBJ1-3; D remains unclear. Germline assignment: CDR1 MNHEY and CDR2 SVGAGI. Trimming stripped 2 bases from V and 2 bases from J, with 7 bases between. The CDR3 loop spans 14 amino acids. The DNA of the CDR3 is TGTGCCAGCAGTTACGACCTGACTGGAAACACCATATATTTT. Protein: CASSYDLTGNTIYF.

This clonotype was counted only a few times. The rearrangement links TRBV29-1 to TRBJ2-2; D is ambiguous. V was shortened by 3 bases and J by 1 base, with 9 bases between the two germline ends. Germline V CDR1 and CDR2: SQVTM, ANQGSEA. This CDR3 spans 14 amino acids. The CDR3 sequence is CSVEAAQNTGELFF. CDR3 nucleotide sequence: TGCAGCGTTGAGGCTGCGCAGAACACCGGGGAGCTGTTTTTT.

Note on this clonotype: A clone one base away is much larger, so this may be a read error. The chain employs TRBV18 and TRBJ1-1; TRBD1 is a possible D gene (5 bases). There are 13 residues in the CDR3. CDR1 is KGHSH and CDR2 is LQKENI in the germline V gene. CDR3 amino acids: CTSSPTVGAEAFF. CDR3 sequence (DNA): TGTACCAGCTCACCGACAGTTGGGGCTGAAGCTTTCTTT.

V and J are TRBV6-1 and TRBJ2-4; 9 bases align to TRBD1. The V gene's germline CDR1 is MNHNS and CDR2 SASEGT. Trimming cost V 6 bases and J 7 bases; bases outside gene matches: 7. The CDR3 contains 14 residues. CDR3 amino acids: CASSLTGGRNIQYF. CDR3 nucleotides: TGTGCCAGCAGCCTGACAGGGGGGAGGAACATTCAGTACTTC.

In its sample, this clonotype was seen a few times. The chain carries TRBV5-1 and TRBJ2-7; TRBD1 agrees at 8 bases. This CDR3 contains 17 residues. J gave up 5 bases and V 5 bases, and 18 bases lay outside the gene matches. Germline V gene data show CDR1 as SGHRS and CDR2 as YFSETQ. CDR3 DNA sequence: TGCGCCAGCAGACCAGGGACAGGTCGCGACCTCCTGGACGAGCAGTACTTC. It translates to CASRPGTGRDLLDEQYF.